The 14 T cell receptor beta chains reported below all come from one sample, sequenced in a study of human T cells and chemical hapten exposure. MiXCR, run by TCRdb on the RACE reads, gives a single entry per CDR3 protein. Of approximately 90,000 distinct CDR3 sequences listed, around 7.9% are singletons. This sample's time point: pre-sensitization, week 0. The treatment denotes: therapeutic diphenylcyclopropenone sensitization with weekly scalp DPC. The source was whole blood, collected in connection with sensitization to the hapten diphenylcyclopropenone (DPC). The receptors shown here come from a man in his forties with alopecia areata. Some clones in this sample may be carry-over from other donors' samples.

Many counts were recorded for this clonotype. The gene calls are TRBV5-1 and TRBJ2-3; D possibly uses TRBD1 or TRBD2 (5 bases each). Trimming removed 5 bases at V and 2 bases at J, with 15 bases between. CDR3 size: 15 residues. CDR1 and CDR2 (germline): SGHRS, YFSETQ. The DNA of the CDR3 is TGCGCCAGCAGGGGGGAGATATCTCCCACAGATACGCAGTATTTT. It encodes CASRGEISPTDTQYF.

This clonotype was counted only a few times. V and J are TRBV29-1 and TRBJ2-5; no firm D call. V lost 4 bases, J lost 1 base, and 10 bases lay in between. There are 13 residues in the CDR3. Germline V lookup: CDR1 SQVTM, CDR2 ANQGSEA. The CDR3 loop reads CSVVVATQETQYF. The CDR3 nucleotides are TGCAGCGTTGTAGTCGCGACCCAAGAGACCCAGTACTTC.

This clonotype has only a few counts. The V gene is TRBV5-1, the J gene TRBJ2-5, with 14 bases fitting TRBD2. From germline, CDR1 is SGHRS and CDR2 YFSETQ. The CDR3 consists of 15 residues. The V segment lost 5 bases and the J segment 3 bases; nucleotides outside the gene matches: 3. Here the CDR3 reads CASRTSGRAEETQYF. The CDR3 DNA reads TGCGCCAGCAGGACTAGCGGGAGGGCCGAAGAGACCCAGTACTTC.

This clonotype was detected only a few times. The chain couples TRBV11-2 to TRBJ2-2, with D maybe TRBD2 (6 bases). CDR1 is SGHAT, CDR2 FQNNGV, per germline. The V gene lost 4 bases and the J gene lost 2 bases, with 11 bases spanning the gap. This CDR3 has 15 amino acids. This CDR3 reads CASSSMRENTGELFF. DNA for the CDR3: TGTGCCAGCAGCTCGATGCGGGAAAACACCGGGGAGCTGTTTTTT. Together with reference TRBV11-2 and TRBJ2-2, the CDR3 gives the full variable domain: EAGVAQSPRYKIIEKRQSVAFWCNPISGHATLYWYQQILGQGPKLLIQFQNNGVVDDSQLPKDRFSAERLKGVDSTLKIQPAKLEDSAVYLCASSSMRENTGELFFGEGSRLTVL.

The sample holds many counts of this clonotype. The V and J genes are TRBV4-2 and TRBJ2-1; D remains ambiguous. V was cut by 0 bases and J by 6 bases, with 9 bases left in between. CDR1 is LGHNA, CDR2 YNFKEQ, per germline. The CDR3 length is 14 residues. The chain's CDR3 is CASSQEMASNEQFF. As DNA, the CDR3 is TGTGCCAGCAGCCAAGAAATGGCTAGCAATGAGCAGTTCTTC.

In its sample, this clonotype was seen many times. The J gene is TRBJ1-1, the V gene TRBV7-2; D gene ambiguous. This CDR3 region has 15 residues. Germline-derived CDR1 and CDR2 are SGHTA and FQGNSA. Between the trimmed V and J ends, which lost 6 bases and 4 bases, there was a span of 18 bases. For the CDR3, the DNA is TGTGCCAGCAGGATCCCCTCCGGGCTTGTCACTGAAGCTTTCTTT. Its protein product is CASRIPSGLVTEAFF.

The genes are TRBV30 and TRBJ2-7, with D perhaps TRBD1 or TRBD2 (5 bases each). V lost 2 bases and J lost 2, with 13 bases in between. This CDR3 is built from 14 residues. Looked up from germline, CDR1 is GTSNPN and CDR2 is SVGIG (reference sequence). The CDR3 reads CAWSWGTYTYEQYF. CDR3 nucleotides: TGTGCCTGGAGTTGGGGGACGTACACCTACGAGCAGTACTTC. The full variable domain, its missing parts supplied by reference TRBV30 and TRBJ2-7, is SQTIHQWPATLVQPVGSPLSLECTVEGTSNPNLYWYRQAAGRGLQLLFYSVGIGQISSEVPQNLSASRPQDRQFILSSKKLLLSDSGFYLCAWSWGTYTYEQYFGPGTRLTVT.

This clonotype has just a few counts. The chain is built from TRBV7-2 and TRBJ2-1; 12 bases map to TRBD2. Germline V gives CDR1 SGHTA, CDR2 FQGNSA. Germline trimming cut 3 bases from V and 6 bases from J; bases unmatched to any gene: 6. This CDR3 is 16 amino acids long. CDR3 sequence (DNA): TGTGCCAGCAGCTTCCTGACTAGCGGGAGTGGCAATGAGCAGTTCTTC. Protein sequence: CASSFLTSGSGNEQFF. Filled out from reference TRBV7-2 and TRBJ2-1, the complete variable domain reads GAGVSQSPSNKVTEKGKDVELRCDPISGHTALYWYRQSLGQGLEFLIYFQGNSAPDKSGLPSDRFSAERTGGSVSTLTIQRTQQEDSAVYLCASSFLTSGSGNEQFFGPGTRLTVL.

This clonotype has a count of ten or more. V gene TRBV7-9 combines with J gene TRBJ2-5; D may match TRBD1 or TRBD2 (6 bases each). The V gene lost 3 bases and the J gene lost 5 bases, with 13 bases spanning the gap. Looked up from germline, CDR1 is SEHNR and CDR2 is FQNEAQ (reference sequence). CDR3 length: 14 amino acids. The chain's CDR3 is CASSFSGAQETQYF. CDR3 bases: TGTGCCAGCAGCTTTTCGGGGGCACAGGAGACCCAGTACTTC.

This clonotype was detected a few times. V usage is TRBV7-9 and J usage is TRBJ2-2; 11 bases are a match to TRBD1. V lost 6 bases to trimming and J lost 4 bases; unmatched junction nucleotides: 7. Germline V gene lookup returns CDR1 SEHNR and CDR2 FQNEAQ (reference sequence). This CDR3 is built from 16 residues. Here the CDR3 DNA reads TGTGCCAGCAGGCCCGGGACAGGGGGGTTCACCGGGGAGCTGTTTTTT. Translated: CASRPGTGGFTGELFF.

The CDR3 spells CSARGLAGRPPYEQYF. The CDR3 nucleotides are TGCAGTGCTAGAGGGTTGGCGGGAAGACCTCCCTACGAGCAGTACTTC. This sequence joins TRBV20-1 and TRBJ2-7; maybe TRBD2 (6 bases). Per germline, CDR1 DFQATT and CDR2 SNEGSKA (reference sequence). The CDR3 contains 16 residues. Trimming shortened V by 1 base and J by 2 bases, and 18 bases separated the two germline ends.

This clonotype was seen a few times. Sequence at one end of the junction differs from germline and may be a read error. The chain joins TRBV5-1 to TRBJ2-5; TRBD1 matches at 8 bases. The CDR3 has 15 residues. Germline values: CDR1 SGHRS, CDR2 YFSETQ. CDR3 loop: CASSLQGQVQGTQYF. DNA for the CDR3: TGCGCCAGCAGCCTGCAGGGACAGGTCCAAGGGACCCAGTACTTC.

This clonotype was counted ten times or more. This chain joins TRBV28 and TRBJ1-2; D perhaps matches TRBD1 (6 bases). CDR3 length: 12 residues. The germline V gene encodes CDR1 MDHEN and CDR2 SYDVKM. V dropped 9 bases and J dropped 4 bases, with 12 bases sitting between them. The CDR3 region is CASGNRAYGYTF. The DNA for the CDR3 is TGTGCCAGTGGGAACAGGGCCTATGGCTACACCTTC.

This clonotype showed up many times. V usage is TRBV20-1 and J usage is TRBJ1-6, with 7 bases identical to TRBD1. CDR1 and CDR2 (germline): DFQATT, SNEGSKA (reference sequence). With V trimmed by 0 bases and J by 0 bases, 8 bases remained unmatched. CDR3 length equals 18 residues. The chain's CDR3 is CSARERGRLSSYNSPLHF. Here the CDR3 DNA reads TGCAGTGCTAGAGAGAGGGGGCGCTTAAGCTCCTATAATTCACCCCTCCACTTT.